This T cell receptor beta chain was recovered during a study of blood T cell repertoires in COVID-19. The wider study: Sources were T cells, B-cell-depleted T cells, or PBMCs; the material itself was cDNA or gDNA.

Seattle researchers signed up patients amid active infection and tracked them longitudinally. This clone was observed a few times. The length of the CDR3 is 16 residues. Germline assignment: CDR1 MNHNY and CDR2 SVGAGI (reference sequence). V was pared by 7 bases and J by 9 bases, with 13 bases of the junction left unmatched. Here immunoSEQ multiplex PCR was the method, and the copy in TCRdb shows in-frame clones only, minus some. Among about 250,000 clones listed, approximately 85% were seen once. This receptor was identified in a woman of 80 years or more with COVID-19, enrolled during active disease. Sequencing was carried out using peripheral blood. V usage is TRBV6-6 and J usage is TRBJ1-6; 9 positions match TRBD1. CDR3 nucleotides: TGTGCCAGCACCGTGGGGCAGGGACAGGGAGGTTCACCCCTCCACTTT. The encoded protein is CASTVGQGQGGSPLHF.